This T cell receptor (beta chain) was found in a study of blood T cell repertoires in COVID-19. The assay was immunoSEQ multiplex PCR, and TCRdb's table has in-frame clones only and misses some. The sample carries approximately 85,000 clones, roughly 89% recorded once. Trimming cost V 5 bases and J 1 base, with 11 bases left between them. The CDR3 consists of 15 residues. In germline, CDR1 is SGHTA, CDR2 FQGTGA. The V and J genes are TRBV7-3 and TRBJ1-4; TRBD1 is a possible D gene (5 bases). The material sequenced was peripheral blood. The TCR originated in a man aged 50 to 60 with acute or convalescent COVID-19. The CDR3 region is CASSLTGGTNEKLFF. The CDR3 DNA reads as TGTGCCAGCAGCCTTACAGGCGGAACTAATGAAAAACTGTTTTTT. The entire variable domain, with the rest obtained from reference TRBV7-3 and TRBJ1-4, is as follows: GAGVSQTPSNKVTEKGKYVELRCDPISGHTALYWYRQSLGQGPEFLIYFQGTGAADDSGLPNDRFFAVRPEGSVSTLKIQRTERGDSAVYLCASSLTGGTNEKLFFGSGTQLSVL.